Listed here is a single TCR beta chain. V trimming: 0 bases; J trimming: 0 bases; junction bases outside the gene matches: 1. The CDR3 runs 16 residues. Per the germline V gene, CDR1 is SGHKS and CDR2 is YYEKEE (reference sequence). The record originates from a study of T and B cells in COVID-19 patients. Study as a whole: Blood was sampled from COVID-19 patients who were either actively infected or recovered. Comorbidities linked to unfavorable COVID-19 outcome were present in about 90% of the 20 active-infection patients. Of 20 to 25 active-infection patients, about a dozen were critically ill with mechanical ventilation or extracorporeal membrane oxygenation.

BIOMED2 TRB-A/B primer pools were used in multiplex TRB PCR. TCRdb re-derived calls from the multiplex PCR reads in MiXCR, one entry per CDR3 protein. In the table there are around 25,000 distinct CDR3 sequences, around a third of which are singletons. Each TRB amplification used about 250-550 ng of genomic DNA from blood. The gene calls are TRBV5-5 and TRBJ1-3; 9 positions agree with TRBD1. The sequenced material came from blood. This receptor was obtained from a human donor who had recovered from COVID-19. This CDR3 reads CASSLGDRVSGNTIYF. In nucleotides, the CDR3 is TGTGCCAGCAGCTTGGGGGACAGGGTCTCTGGAAACACCATATATTTT.